The entry that follows covers one T cell receptor beta chain sequence. Its antigen is unidentified. This sample is drawn from a study of cytomegalovirus exposure and HLA in healthy donors. The study, taken as a whole, reports: The authors assumed roughly uniform sequencing depth across donors for presence/absence analyses. Accurate prediction of most subjects' HLA-A and HLA-B alleles from TCR beta sequences was reported. A link between a missense DCLRE1C variant and TCR beta V- and J-gene trimming emerged from a later analysis. Later examination showed HLA-associated TCR beta chains had greater clonal expansion than equally common others.

PCR primers comprised 60 Vbeta and 13 Jbeta primers. Sequenced by immunoSEQ multiplex PCR; TCRdb stores in-frame clones only, minus some. Counted here are under 200,000 clones, over 75% occurring once; the ten biggest clones make up 0.5% to 0.55%. There are 14 residues in the CDR3. Trimming took 5 bases from V and 4 from J; bases not matched to a gene: 6. Per germline, CDR1 LNHNV and CDR2 YYDKDF (reference sequence). The specimen sequenced was PBMCs. The chain recombines TRBV15 with TRBJ2-3; 7 bases line up with TRBD1. The clonotype originates from a woman aged 45-65 years in good health and CMV-seronegative. The CDR3 DNA is TGTGCCACCAGCGGGGACAGTCTGGCAGATACGCAGTATTTT. This encodes CATSGDSLADTQYF.